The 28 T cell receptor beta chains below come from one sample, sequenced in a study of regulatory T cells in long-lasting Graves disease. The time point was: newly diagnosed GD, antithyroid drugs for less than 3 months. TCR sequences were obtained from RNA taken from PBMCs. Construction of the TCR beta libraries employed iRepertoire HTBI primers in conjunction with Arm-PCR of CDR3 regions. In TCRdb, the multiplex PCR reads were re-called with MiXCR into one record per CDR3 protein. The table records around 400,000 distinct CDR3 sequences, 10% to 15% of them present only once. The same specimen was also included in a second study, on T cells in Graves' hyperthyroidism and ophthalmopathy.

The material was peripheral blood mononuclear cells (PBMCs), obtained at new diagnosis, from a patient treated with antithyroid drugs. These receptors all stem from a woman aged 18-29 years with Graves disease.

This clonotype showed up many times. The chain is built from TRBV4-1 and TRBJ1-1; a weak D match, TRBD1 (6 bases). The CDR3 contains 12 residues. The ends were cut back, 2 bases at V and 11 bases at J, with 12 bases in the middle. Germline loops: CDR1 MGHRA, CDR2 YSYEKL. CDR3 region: CASSQWGHGAFF. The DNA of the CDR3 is TGCGCCAGCAGCCAATGGGGGCACGGCGCTTTCTTT.

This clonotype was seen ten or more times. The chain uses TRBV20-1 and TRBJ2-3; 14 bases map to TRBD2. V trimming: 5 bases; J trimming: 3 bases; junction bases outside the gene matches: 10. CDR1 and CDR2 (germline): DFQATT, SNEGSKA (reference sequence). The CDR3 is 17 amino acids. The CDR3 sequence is CSAWTSGRRDTTDTQYF. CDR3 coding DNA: TGCAGTGCTTGGACTAGCGGGAGGCGGGATACGACAGATACGCAGTATTTT.

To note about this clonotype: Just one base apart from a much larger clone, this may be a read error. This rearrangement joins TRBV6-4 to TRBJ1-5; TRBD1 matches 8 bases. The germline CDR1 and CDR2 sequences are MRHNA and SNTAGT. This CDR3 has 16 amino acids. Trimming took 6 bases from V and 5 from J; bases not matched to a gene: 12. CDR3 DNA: TGTGCCAGCAGCTCGACAGGGGTGCTGACCTATCAGCCCCAGCATTTT. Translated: CASSSTGVLTYQPQHF.

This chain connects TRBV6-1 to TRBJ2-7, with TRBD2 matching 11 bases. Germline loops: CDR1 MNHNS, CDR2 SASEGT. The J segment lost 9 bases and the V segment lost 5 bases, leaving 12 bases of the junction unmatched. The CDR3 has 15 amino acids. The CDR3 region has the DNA TGTGCCAGCAGTCCTCTAGCGGGGGGTAGCCTGGGGCAGTACTTC. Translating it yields CASSPLAGGSLGQYF.

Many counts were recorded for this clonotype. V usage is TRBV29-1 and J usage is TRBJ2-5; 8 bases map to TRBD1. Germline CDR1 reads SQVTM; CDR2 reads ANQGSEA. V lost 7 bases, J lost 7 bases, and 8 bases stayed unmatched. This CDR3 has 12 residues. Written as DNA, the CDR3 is TGCAGCGGTCGGACAGGGAAAGGGACCCAGTACTTC. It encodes CSGRTGKGTQYF.

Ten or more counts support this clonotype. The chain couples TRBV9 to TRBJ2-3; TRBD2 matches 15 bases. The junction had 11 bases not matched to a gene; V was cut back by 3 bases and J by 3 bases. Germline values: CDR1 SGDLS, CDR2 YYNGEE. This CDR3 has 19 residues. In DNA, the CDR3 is TGTGCCAGCAGCGCCACCGGACTAGCGGGGGGGCTTGGAACAGATACGCAGTATTTT. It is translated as CASSATGLAGGLGTDTQYF.

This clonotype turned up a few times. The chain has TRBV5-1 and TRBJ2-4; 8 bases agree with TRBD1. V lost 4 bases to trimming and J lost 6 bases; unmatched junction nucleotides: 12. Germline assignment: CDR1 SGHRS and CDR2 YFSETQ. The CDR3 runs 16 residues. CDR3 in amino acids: CASSLNSGTGRNIQYF. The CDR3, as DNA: TGCGCCAGCAGCCTTAACTCCGGGACAGGAAGAAACATTCAGTACTTC.

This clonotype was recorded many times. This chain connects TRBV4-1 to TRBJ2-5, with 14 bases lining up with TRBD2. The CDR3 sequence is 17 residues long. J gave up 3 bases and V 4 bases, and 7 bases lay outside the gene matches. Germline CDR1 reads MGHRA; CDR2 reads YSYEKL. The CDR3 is CASSLRGLAGDKETQYF. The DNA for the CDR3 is TGCGCCAGCAGCCTCAGGGGACTAGCGGGGGACAAAGAGACCCAGTACTTC.

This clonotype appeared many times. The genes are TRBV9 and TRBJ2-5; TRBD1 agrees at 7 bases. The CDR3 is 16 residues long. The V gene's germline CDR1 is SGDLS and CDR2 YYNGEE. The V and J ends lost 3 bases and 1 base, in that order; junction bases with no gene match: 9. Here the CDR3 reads CASSATGVRGQETQYF. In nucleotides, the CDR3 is TGTGCCAGCAGCGCCACAGGGGTTAGGGGCCAAGAGACCCAGTACTTC.

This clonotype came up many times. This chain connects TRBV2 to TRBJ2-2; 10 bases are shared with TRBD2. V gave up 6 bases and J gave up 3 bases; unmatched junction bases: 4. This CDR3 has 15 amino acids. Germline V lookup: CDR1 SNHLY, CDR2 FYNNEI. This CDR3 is CASRESGGDTGELFF. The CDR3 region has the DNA TGTGCCAGCAGAGAAAGCGGGGGGGACACCGGGGAGCTGTTTTTT.

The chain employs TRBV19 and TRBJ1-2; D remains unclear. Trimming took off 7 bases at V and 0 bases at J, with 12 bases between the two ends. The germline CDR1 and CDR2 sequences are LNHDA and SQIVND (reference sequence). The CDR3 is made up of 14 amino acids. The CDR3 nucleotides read TGTGCCAGTAACCTCCCTCGAGCTAACTATGGCTACACCTTC. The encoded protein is CASNLPRANYGYTF.

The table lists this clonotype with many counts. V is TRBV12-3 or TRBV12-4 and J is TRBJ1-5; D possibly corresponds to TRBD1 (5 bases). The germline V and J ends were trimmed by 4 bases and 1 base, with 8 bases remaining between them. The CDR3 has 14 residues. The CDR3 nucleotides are TGTGCCAGCAGTTACAGACAGAGCAATCAGCCCCAGCATTTT. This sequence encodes CASSYRQSNQPQHF.

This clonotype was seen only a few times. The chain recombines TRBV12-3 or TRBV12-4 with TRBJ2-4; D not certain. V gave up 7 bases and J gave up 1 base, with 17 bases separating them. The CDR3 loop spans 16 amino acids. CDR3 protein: CASTLSLYGAKNIQYF. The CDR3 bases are TGTGCCAGCACCCTTTCCCTATACGGGGCCAAAAACATTCAGTACTTC.

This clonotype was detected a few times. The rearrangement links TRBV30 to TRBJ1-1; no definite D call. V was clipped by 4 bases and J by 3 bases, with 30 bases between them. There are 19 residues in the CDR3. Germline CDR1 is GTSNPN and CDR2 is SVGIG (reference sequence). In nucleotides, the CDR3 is TGTGCCTGGACTTTACTTCGGTACGGGTACCCTGGGTGGGACACTGAAGCTTTCTTT. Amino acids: CAWTLLRYGYPGWDTEAFF.

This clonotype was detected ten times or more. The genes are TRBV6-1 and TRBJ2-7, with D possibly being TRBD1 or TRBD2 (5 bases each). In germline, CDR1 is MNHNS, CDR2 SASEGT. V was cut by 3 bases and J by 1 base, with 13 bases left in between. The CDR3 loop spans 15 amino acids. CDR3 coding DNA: TGTGCCAGCAGTGAGCCCCCGGGACGGTCCTACGAGCAGTACTTC. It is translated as CASSEPPGRSYEQYF.

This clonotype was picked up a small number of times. The CDR3 protein is CAWRGGSATGTSGISYNEQFF. The CDR3, as DNA: TGTGCCTGGAGGGGGGGCAGTGCTACCGGGACTAGCGGGATTTCCTACAATGAGCAGTTCTTC. This chain joins TRBV30 and TRBJ2-1, with 13 nucleotides matching TRBD2. The ends lost 3 bases at V and 1 base at J; junction bases unmatched: 18. From germline, CDR1 is GTSNPN and CDR2 SVGIG (reference sequence). The CDR3 covers 21 residues.

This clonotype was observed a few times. CDR3 bases: TGTGCCAGCAGAACCTACAGGGGAGATCAGCCCCAGCATTTT. Amino acid sequence: CASRTYRGDQPQHF. The V gene is TRBV6-2 or TRBV6-3, the J gene TRBJ1-5; the match to TRBD1 covers 7 bases. After removal of 6 bases from V and 5 bases from J, the junction contained 7 bases not matched to a gene. CDR3 size: 14 residues. Germline assignment: CDR1 MNHEY and CDR2 SVGEGT.

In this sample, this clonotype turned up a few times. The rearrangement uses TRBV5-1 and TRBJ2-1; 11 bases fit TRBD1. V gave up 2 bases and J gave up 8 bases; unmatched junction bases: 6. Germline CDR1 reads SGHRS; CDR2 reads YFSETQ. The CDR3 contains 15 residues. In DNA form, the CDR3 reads TGCGCCAGCAGCTTAACGGGACAGGGGGGTGATGAGCAGTTCTTC. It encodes CASSLTGQGGDEQFF.

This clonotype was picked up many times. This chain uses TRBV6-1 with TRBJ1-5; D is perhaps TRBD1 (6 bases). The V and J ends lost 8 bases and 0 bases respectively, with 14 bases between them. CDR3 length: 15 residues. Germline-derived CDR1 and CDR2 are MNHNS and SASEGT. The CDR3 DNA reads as TGTGCCAGCGCCGGAGGGGGTTATAGCAATCAGCCCCAGCATTTT. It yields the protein CASAGGGYSNQPQHF.

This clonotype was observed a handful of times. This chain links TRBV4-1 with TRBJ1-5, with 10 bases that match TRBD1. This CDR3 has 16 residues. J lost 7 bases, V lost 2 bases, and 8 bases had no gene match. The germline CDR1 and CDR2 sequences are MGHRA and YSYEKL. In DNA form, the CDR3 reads TGCGCCAGCAGCCAACTTGGACAGGGGGAAGGGCAGCCCCAGCATTTT. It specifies CASSQLGQGEGQPQHF.

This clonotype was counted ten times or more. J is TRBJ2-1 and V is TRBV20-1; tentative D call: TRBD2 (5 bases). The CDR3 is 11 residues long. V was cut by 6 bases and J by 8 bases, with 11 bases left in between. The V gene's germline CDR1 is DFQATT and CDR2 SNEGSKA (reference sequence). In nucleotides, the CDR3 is TGCAGTGCCCGGCCTAGCTATGAGCAGTTCTTC. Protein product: CSARPSYEQFF.

As DNA, the CDR3 is TGTGCCAGTAGTATAGATCCGCCCCCCCGCAGGACTAAAAATGAGCAGTTCTTC. It translates to CASSIDPPPRRTKNEQFF. The V gene is TRBV19, the J gene TRBJ2-1, with TRBD2 as a possible D gene (6 bases). Per germline, CDR1 LNHDA and CDR2 SQIVND (reference sequence). V was trimmed by 0 bases and J by 7 bases, leaving 22 bases between them. The CDR3 contains 18 residues.

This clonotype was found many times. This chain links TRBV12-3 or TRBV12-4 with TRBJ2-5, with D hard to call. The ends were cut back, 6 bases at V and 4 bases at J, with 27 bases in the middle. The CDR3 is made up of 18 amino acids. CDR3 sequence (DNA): TGTGCCAGCAGCCACTCTGGGCGGCAGCGACGATTACGAGAGACCCAGTACTTC. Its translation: CASSHSGRQRRLRETQYF.

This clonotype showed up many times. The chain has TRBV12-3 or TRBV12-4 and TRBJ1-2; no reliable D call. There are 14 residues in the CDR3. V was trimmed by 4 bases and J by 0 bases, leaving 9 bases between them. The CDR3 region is CASSSPGTNYGYTF. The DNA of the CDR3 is TGTGCCAGCAGTTCACCCGGGACTAACTATGGCTACACCTTC.

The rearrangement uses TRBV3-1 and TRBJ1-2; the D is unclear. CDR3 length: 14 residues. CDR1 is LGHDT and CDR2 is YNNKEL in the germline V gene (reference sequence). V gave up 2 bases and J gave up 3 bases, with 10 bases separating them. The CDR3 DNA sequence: TGTGCCAGCAGCCAAAGGGCCTCGGACTATGGCTACACCTTC. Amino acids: CASSQRASDYGYTF. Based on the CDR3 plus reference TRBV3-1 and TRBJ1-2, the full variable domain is DTAVSQTPKYLVTQMGNDKSIKCEQNLGHDTMYWYKQDSKKFLKIMFSYNNKELIINETVPNRFSPKSPDKAHLNLHINSLELGDSAVYFCASSQRASDYGYTFGSGTRLTVV.

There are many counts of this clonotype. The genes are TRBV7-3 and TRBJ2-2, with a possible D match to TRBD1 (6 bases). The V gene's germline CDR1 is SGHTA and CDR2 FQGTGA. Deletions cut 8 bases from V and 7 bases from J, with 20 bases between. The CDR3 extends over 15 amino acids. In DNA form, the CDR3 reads TGTGCCAGCCAAGCAGCCAGGGGAGCGGTCGGGGAGCTGTTTTTT. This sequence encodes CASQAARGAVGELFF.

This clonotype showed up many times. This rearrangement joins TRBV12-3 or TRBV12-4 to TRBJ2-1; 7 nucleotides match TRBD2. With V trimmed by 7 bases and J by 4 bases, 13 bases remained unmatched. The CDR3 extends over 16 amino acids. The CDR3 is CASTLRFLAVYNEQFF. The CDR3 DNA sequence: TGTGCCAGCACCCTAAGGTTCCTAGCGGTATACAATGAGCAGTTCTTC.

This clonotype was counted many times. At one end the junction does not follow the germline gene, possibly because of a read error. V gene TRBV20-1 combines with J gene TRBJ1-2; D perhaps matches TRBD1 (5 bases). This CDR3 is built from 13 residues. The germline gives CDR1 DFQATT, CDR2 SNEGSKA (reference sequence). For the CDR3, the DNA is TGCAGTACTAGGGGTTTTAAACGATATGGCTACACCTTC. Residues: CSTRGFKRYGYTF.